This T cell receptor beta chain was obtained from a study of cytomegalovirus exposure and HLA in healthy donors. General study results and limits: The authors later linked a missense DCLRE1C variant to TCR beta V- and J-gene trimming. Investigators reported 164 TCR beta chains as tied to cytomegalovirus. In a later analysis, specific HLA alleles were associated with around 17,000 TCR beta sequences at a 0.05 false discovery rate. Later analysis found that TCR beta chains associated with HLA were more clonally expanded than other, equally common chains.

Germline loops: CDR1 MRHNA, CDR2 SNTAGT. CDR3 size: 18 residues. With V trimmed by 11 bases and J by 1 base, 21 bases remained unmatched. PCR amplification relied on 60 Vbeta primers (plus 13 Jbeta primers). The assay was immunoSEQ multiplex PCR, and TCRdb's table has in-frame clones only and misses some. This table has over 90,000 clones, around three quarters appearing once. Notes on this clone: The antigen is undetermined.

The TCR sequence derives from a woman between 50 and 59 years old in good health and CMV-seropositive. The chain carries TRBV6-4 and TRBJ1-1; TRBD1 agrees at 8 bases. The specimen sequenced was PBMCs. As DNA, the CDR3 is TGTGCCGGACAAGATGCCGAGGACAGGGCGGGGGAGAACACTGAAGCTTTCTTT. Translation gives CAGQDAEDRAGENTEAFF.